This T cell receptor (beta chain) was documented in a study of identifying expanded T cells in peripheral blood (dated by TCRdb to the late 2010s). With regard to the full study: Technical replicates were generated by sequencing separate aliquots of the same genomic DNA pool, with four replicates compared pairwise. Results the study describes overall, beyond this receptor: The binomial model flagged approximately 1.1 differentially abundant clones between technical replicates but about 16 over around two weeks and about 19 over around four weeks. The authors expected that over much longer intervals, such as months to years, biological variance in healthy repertoires might increase even further. In all healthy donors, the variance in clone template counts between samples taken two weeks apart rose significantly as total template count increased. The beta-binomial model significantly reduced the number of clones called differentially abundant and the false-positive rate across all healthy-donor time intervals.

With respect to this clone: Its recognized antigen is unknown. Per-nucleotide qualities are absent, and no much larger clonotype sits a single base away.

No immune events such as infections were documented for the healthy donors during the collection period. Healthy-donor blood repertoires served as a training cohort to calibrate time-dependent variance in a beta-binomial model of T-cell clone differential abundance. There were some ten healthy donors in the training cohort, of whom 3 were female and 7 were male. The donors were between roughly 25 and 64 years old, with an average age of roughly 40 years. Whole blood from each healthy donor was obtained from a commercial supplier and was collected at three time points approximately 13 days apart. For immunosequencing, genomic DNA was extracted from unsorted whole blood. The immunoSEQ Assay, which relies on bias-controlled multiplex PCR amplification of genomic DNA, was used to profile TCRbeta CDR3 regions. Regarding the original processing steps: The absolute abundance of each unique TCRbeta CDR3 region was quantified after sequences were collapsed and filtered. Differential abundance was tested with two models: a binomial (Fisher-equivalent) model and a beta-binomial model that adds time-dependent variance fitted from healthy donors. Clones with fewer than 5 combined templates were excluded, and clones with Benjamini-Hochberg FDR below 0.01 were called differentially abundant. Using the form v = (b*log(k)+a)^2, the beta-binomial variance was modeled as a function of the total template count across the two samples. The source is immuneACCESS, and TCRdb retained only in-frame sequences with V and J called. Part of the clones is not carried over; for the studies checked, unresolved V genes explain less than half of this, and the remainder is unexplained. V and J calls and clone size are those listed in that table; D and trimming were worked out from the DNA. For this sample there are over 100,000 clones; about 85% appear just once. Of the sample, just under 8.5% is held by the ten largest clones.

The sample comprised blood. The sequence came from a person aged 18 to 70 in good health.

The DNA sequence is as follows: TGTGCCAGCAGCTTAGTAGCGCAAGAGACCCAGTACTTC. This codes for CASSLVAQETQYF. The receptor chain draws on TRBV7-2 and TRBJ2-5; perhaps TRBD2 is the D gene, with 5 bases matching. CDR1 and CDR2 are read off the germline V gene as SGHTA and FQGNSA. From cysteine to phenylalanine, the CDR3 is 13 amino acids long. CDR3 DNA only is kept here, 39 bases in frame from base 1. V loses 1 base, J loses 2 bases, and the germline ends lie 5 bases apart.